Given below is one T cell receptor (beta chain) in context. Its target is unknown. This CDR3 has 16 residues. J gave up 2 bases and V 1 base, and 7 bases lay outside the gene matches. Germline CDR1 is SQVTM and CDR2 is ANQGSEA. The data originate from a study of cytomegalovirus exposure and HLA in healthy donors. Whole-study findings and limits: The authors enumerated 150 to 200 TCR beta chains as linked to cytomegalovirus. Trimming of TCR beta V- and J-genes showed a link, identified in a later analysis, to a missense DCLRE1C variant.

Both 60 Vbeta primers and 13 Jbeta primers went into the PCR. Clones were sequenced by immunoSEQ multiplex PCR, and TCRdb holds only the in-frame ones, with some missing. The data hold around 93,000 clones, with roughly four fifths observed a single time. The rearrangement joins TRBV29-1 to TRBJ2-1; 8 bases match TRBD2. This TCR derives from a man aged 45-65 years in good health and CMV-seronegative. Sequenced input: PBMCs. Written as DNA, the CDR3 is TGCAGCGTTGAAGGCCGTGGAGCGGGAGCCTACAATGAGCAGTTCTTC. Translated, it gives CSVEGRGAGAYNEQFF.